One sample yielded the 9 T cell receptor beta chains listed below, sequenced in a study of cytomegalovirus exposure and HLA in healthy donors (dated 2017 in TCRdb). Library construction relied on the immunoSEQ multiplex PCR assay. For the multiplex PCR, a mixture combining 60 forward primers for TCR Vbeta segments and 13 reverse primers for TCR Jbeta segments was used. Sourced from immuneACCESS, this table was stored by TCRdb with only in-frame sequences that have V and J called. A share of the clones is absent; for the studies checked, an unresolved V gene accounts for under half, and the remainder has no known explanation. The data table for this sample lists about 170,000 clones. 1% to 1.5% of the sample belongs to the ten largest clones. The sample comprised PBMCs. Every receptor here comes from a woman aged 60-75 years in good health and CMV-seronegative.

This sequence joins TRBV30 and TRBJ2-7; 10 bases map to TRBD1. Germline V lookup: CDR1 GTSNPN, CDR2 SVGIG (reference sequence). The CDR3 is 15 residues long. Trimming at V came to 3 bases and at J to 6 bases, leaving 11 bases not matched to a gene. The CDR3 is CAWRDLGTGDFEQYF. The CDR3 nucleotides are TGTGCCTGGAGGGACCTCGGGACAGGGGACTTCGAGCAGTACTTC. The whole variable domain, remainder taken from reference TRBV30 and TRBJ2-7, is SQTIHQWPATLVQPVGSPLSLECTVEGTSNPNLYWYRQAAGRGLQLLFYSVGIGQISSEVPQNLSASRPQDRQFILSSKKLLLSDSGFYLCAWRDLGTGDFEQYFGPGTRLTVT.

With regard to this clone: Other DNA sequences in the sample encode the same CDR3. V is TRBV15 and J is TRBJ2-7, with a weak D call TRBD2 (7 bases). The CDR3 is 19 amino acids. Germline lookup yields CDR1 LNHNV and CDR2 YYDKDF (reference sequence). V lost 3 bases and J 4 bases, leaving 28 bases between the germline ends. This CDR3 is CATSSVKGGEDGKRYEQYF. Here the CDR3 DNA reads TGTGCCACCAGCAGTGTTAAGGGGGGGGAAGACGGGAAAAGGTACGAGCAGTACTTC.

The V call is TRBV13, the J call TRBJ1-1; 10 positions match TRBD1. Losses at the gene ends were 5 bases for V and 1 base for J; bases not matched to a gene: 7. Germline lookup yields CDR1 PRHDT and CDR2 FYEKMQ (reference sequence). The CDR3 spans 16 residues. This CDR3 is CASSPLGDRGNTEAFF. The CDR3 nucleotides are TGTGCCAGCAGCCCCCTAGGGGACAGGGGGAACACTGAAGCTTTCTTT.

The V and J genes are TRBV5-1 and TRBJ2-2; 10 positions match TRBD1. Germline CDR1 SGHRS, CDR2 YFSETQ. The ends lost 4 bases at V and 4 bases at J; junction bases unmatched: 7. CDR3 length: 16 residues. The CDR3 DNA reads as TGCGCCAGCAGCCCGGACAGGGGGGACATCACCGGGGAGCTGTTTTTT. Translating it yields CASSPDRGDITGELFF.

The DNA of the CDR3 is TGTGCCATCAGTGATAGAAATAACTATGGCTACACCTTC. This translates into CAISDRNNYGYTF. The chain has TRBV10-3 and TRBJ1-2, with D unclear. Germline V CDR1 and CDR2: ENHRY, SYGVKD. The CDR3 consists of 13 residues. The V and J ends lost 3 bases and 1 base respectively, with 6 bases between them.

V is TRBV11-2 and J is TRBJ2-2, with a possible D match to TRBD1 (6 bases). CDR3 size: 16 residues. V lost 6 bases and J 2 bases, leaving 16 bases between the germline ends. Germline lookup yields CDR1 SGHAT and CDR2 FQNNGV. The CDR3 reads CASSQWGRVNTGELFF. The CDR3 DNA reads TGTGCCAGCAGTCAGTGGGGGCGCGTTAACACCGGGGAGCTGTTTTTT. Filled out from reference TRBV11-2 and TRBJ2-2, the complete variable domain reads EAGVAQSPRYKIIEKRQSVAFWCNPISGHATLYWYQQILGQGPKLLIQFQNNGVVDDSQLPKDRFSAERLKGVDSTLKIQPAKLEDSAVYLCASSQWGRVNTGELFFGEGSRLTVL.

The chain couples TRBV7-2 to TRBJ1-2, with 8 bases that match TRBD1. V shed 5 bases, J shed 1 base, and the junction held 3 bases outside the gene matches. The CDR3 has 14 residues. The germline CDR1 and CDR2 sequences are SGHTA and FQGNSA. The CDR3 coding sequence is TGTGCCAGCAGCCGGACAGGGTTTAACTATGGCTACACCTTC. It encodes CASSRTGFNYGYTF.

The genes are TRBV4-1 and TRBJ2-3; TRBD2 matches 13 bases. The CDR3 totals 15 residues. Germline CDR1 is MGHRA and CDR2 is YSYEKL. J gave up 3 bases and V 5 bases, and 2 bases lay outside the gene matches. The CDR3 protein is CASSRGLAGTDTQYF. CDR3 bases: TGCGCCAGCAGCAGGGGACTAGCGGGGACAGATACGCAGTATTTT.

V usage is TRBV5-1 and J usage is TRBJ2-7; 9 bases are shared with TRBD1. Germline V CDR1 and CDR2: SGHRS, YFSETQ. V shed 0 bases and J 4 bases; nucleotides not matched to a gene: 8. CDR3 size: 16 residues. The CDR3 loop reads CASSLAPGQGQYEQYF. The CDR3 nucleotides read TGCGCCAGCAGCTTGGCCCCGGGACAGGGACAATACGAGCAGTACTTC.